One and the same sample provided the 6 T cell receptor beta chains below, sequenced in a study of OX40 agonist ivuxolimab in advanced cancers. Generated by immunoSEQ multiplex PCR, the TCRdb table keeps only in-frame clones and is missing some. The sample shows just under 65,000 clones, approximately 84% of them seen only once. The source material was CD4+ or CD8+ T cells sorted from blood, sampled in a trial of the OX40 agonist ivuxolimab. Source of these receptors: an adult with an advanced solid tumor such as melanoma, head and neck, liver or kidney cancer.

The chain is built from TRBV7-3 and TRBJ1-2; D not resolved. The V end was cut by 2 bases, the J end by 2 bases, with 6 bases between. Germline V gives CDR1 SGHTA, CDR2 FQGTGA. This CDR3 has 13 amino acids. DNA of the CDR3: TGTGCCAGCAGCTTAGGAGGAAACTATGGCTACACCTTC. Protein product: CASSLGGNYGYTF.

This clone was seen a single time. CDR3 bases: TGTGCCAGCTCACCCCCGGATGCTTCCTACGAGCAGTACTTC. Protein product: CASSPPDASYEQYF. The rearrangement uses TRBV18 and TRBJ2-7, with no clear D. This CDR3 is built from 14 residues. Germline V gives CDR1 KGHSH, CDR2 LQKENI. V shed 3 bases and J shed 1 base, with 10 bases lying between them.

The CDR3 spells CASSLGLARETQYF. For the CDR3, the DNA is TGTGCCAGCAGCTTAGGACTAGCGCGGGAGACCCAGTACTTC. This chain connects TRBV7-2 to TRBJ2-5; 8 nucleotides line up with TRBD2. The J segment lost 5 bases and the V segment lost 1 base, leaving 3 bases of the junction unmatched. Germline V CDR1 and CDR2: SGHTA, FQGNSA. This CDR3 contains 14 residues.

The rearrangement uses TRBV7-2 and TRBJ1-5; a weak D match, TRBD1 (6 bases). This CDR3 contains 12 residues. Germline CDR1 and CDR2: SGHTA and FQGNSA. The V and J ends lost 10 bases and 3 bases respectively, with 10 bases between them. The CDR3 is CATGQYNQPQHF. For the CDR3, the DNA is TGTGCCACTGGACAGTACAATCAGCCCCAGCATTTT. Full variable domain (remainder filled in from reference TRBV7-2 and TRBJ1-5): GAGVSQSPSNKVTEKGKDVELRCDPISGHTALYWYRQSLGQGLEFLIYFQGNSAPDKSGLPSDRFSAERTGGSVSTLTIQRTQQEDSAVYLCATGQYNQPQHFGDGTRLSIL.

This chain connects TRBV9 to TRBJ2-3, with TRBD1 matching 8 bases. This CDR3 is 16 amino acids long. Trimming removed 4 bases from V and 0 bases from J; junction bases left unmatched: 7. Germline V lookup: CDR1 SGDLS, CDR2 YYNGEE. The DNA of the CDR3 is TGTGCCAGCAGCTCTGGGACAGGTTACAGCACAGATACGCAGTATTTT. Translating gives CASSSGTGYSTDTQYF.

V usage is TRBV25-1 and J usage is TRBJ1-5, with D unclear. With 7 bases removed from V and 8 bases from J, the gap between germline ends came to 15 bases. Germline CDR1 and CDR2: MGHDK and SYGVNS. The length of the CDR3 is 13 residues. Written as DNA, the CDR3 is TGTGCCAGCAAGGATCAAGGAGTCAAGCCCCAGCATTTT. Translated, it gives CASKDQGVKPQHF.